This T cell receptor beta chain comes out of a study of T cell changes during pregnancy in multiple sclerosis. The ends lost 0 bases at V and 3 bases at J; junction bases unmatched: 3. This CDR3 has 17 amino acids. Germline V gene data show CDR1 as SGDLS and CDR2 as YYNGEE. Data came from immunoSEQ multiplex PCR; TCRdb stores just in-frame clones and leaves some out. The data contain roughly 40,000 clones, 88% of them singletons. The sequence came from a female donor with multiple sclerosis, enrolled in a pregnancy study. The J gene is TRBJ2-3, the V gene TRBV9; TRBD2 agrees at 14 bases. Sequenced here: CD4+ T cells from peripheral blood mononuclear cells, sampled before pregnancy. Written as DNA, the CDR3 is TGTGCCAGCAGCGTAGGACTAGCGGGAGGGCCAACAGATACGCAGTATTTT. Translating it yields CASSVGLAGGPTDTQYF.